The clone carrying this TCR beta chain has a single count. The data were taken from a study of T cells in tuberculosis. Study background: Sequenced TCRs come from CD1B-GMM tetramer-binding T cells. IGRA-negative adolescents, IGRA-positive adolescents with latent tuberculosis and adults with active tuberculosis formed this South African cohort.

Germline loops: CDR1 MRHNA, CDR2 SNTAGT. CDR3 length: 16 amino acids. The V end was cut by 3 bases, the J end by 0 bases, with 14 bases between. Using immunoSEQ multiplex PCR, the repertoire was profiled, and TCRdb retains in-frame clones only, with some absent. The table has tens of thousands of clones, over 90% seen once. This TCR was sampled from a donor between 5 and 29 years old with latent tuberculosis or without tuberculosis infection. The sequenced sample consisted of PBMCs. This sequence joins TRBV6-4 and TRBJ1-2; a weak D match, TRBD1 (6 bases). CDR3 in DNA: TGTGCCAGCAGTGATTCCCCGACAGGATCTAACTATGGCTACACCTTC. Protein product: CASSDSPTGSNYGYTF.